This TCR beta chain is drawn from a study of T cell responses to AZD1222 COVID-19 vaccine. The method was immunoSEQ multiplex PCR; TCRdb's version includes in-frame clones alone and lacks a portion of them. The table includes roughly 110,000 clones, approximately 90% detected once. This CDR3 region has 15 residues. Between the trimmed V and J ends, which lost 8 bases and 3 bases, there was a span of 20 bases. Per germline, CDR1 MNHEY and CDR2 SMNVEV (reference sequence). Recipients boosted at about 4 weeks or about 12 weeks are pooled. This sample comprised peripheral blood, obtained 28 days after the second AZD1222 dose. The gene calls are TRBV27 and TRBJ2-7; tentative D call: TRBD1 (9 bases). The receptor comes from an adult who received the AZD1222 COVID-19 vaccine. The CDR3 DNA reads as TGTGCCAGCCTCCGGGGGGGGACAGGGTTCTACGAGCAGTACTTC. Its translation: CASLRGGTGFYEQYF.